This record looks at one T cell receptor beta chain sequence and its context. Its antigen remains unidentified. The data are from a study of OX40 agonist ivuxolimab in advanced cancers. Findings and limits, study-wide: Also showing low normalized T-cell clonal expansion were some of the nonresponders.

The CDR3 sequence is 15 residues long. Germline trimming cut 2 bases from V and 7 bases from J; bases unmatched to any gene: 6. CDR1 is GTSNPN, CDR2 SVGIG, per germline (reference sequence). Autoimmune disease history or systemic immunosuppression was exclusionary. The repertoire was sequenced with immunoSEQ multiplex PCR; TCRdb's copy has only in-frame clones and lacks some. The data hold roughly 100,000 clones, with 90% observed a single time. This TCR derives from an adult with an advanced solid tumor such as melanoma, head and neck, liver or kidney cancer. The chain has TRBV30 and TRBJ2-1; 12 bases line up with TRBD2. The sequencing here drew on CD4+ or CD8+ T cells sorted from blood, taken in a trial of the OX40 agonist ivuxolimab. This chain's CDR3 is CAWSKTSGSRNEQFF. The CDR3 DNA sequence: TGTGCCTGGAGTAAGACTAGCGGGAGTAGGAATGAGCAGTTCTTC. The complete variable domain, with remaining parts taken from reference TRBV30 and TRBJ2-1, reads SQTIHQWPATLVQPVGSPLSLECTVEGTSNPNLYWYRQAAGRGLQLLFYSVGIGQISSEVPQNLSASRPQDRQFILSSKKLLLSDSGFYLCAWSKTSGSRNEQFFGPGTRLTVL.